The present entry profiles one T cell receptor beta chain with its context. Its matching antigen is unknown. This CDR3 region has 14 residues. Trimming took 11 bases from V and 4 from J, leaving 20 bases between them. Looked up from germline, CDR1 is MNHNS and CDR2 is SASEGT. The data derive from a study of T cells after yellow fever vaccination. 5'RACE template switching produced TCR cDNA carrying a universal primer site and UMIs. From the 5' RACE reads, TCRdb called clonotypes with MiXCR, one entry per CDR3 protein. The sample contains roughly 300,000 distinct CDR3 sequences, about 7.8% of which appear only once. Study-wide results and caveats: High-abundance clonotypes from the bulk population could contaminate FACS-sorted repertoires. Detected again after the booster were most primary-vaccination clones, at about 96% CD4 and 70% to 90% CD8.

This clonotype was sampled from a man aged 18 to 30 who received the YFV17D yellow fever vaccine. V and J are TRBV6-1 and TRBJ1-2, with D unresolved. This sample comprised PBMCs, obtained around 45 days after the first yellow fever vaccination. CDR3 sequence reads: CAASVGAPLYGYTF. For the CDR3, the DNA is TGTGCCGCGTCCGTGGGAGCCCCTCTCTATGGCTACACCTTC.